This T cell receptor (beta chain) originates from a study of cytomegalovirus exposure and HLA in healthy donors. Germline loops: CDR1 MDHEN, CDR2 SYDVKM. The trim removed 8 bases at V and 12 bases at J, leaving 22 bases unmatched. The CDR3 totals 16 residues. Study-level findings and limits: Some V segments (TRBV6-2 and TRBV6-3 among them) were excluded as indistinguishable.

As for this clone: What it recognizes is unknown.

Primers for the PCR totalled 60 Vbeta and 13 Jbeta. The repertoire was sequenced with immunoSEQ multiplex PCR; TCRdb's copy has only in-frame clones and lacks some. The table has approximately 150,000 clones, approximately 70% seen once. The chain has TRBV28 and TRBJ2-1; 7 bases line up with TRBD2. The receptor was isolated from a woman aged 18-29 years in good health and CMV-seropositive. The sequenced sample consisted of PBMCs. The CDR3 is CASLGVSSRGSWAQFF. DNA of the CDR3: TGTGCCAGCCTCGGCGTGTCGTCGCGGGGGTCCTGGGCGCAGTTCTTC.